This T cell receptor beta chain is from a study of T-cell reconstitution after alpha-beta-depleted transplantation in children. Unique molecular identifiers were used to barcode this TCRbeta library. MiXCR was run by TCRdb on the PCR reads, yielding one entry per CDR3 protein. The profile shows a few hundred thousand distinct CDR3 sequences, 9.7% of them singletons. This clonotype has a count of ten or more. This sequence was found in a human donor who donated a stem cell graft to a child with SCID. Sample: PBMCs from the stem cell graft donor, taken from the stem cell graft.

CDR3 sequence: CASSQAGSTDTQYF. The CDR3 DNA follows: TGCGCCAGCAGCCAGGCGGGGAGCACAGATACGCAGTATTTT. The genes are TRBV4-1 and TRBJ2-3; TRBD2 might be the D (6 bases). The CDR3 length is 14 residues. Per the germline V gene, CDR1 is MGHRA and CDR2 is YSYEKL. V gave up 3 bases and J gave up 0 bases, with 7 bases separating them.